This T cell receptor (beta chain) was captured by sequencing in a study of cytomegalovirus exposure and HLA in healthy donors. Whole-study context: A previous analysis identified fewer than 130 million unique TCR beta sequences derived from approximately 190 million T cells. General study points: Exclusion applied to some V segments, including TRBV6-2 and TRBV6-3, as they were indistinguishable. Cytomegalovirus association was assigned to more than 150 TCR beta chains. The classifier reportedly diagnosed cytomegalovirus status with high specificity and sensitivity.

Germline CDR1 is MNHNS and CDR2 is SASEGT. V gave up 4 bases and J gave up 9 bases; unmatched junction bases: 11. The length of the CDR3 is 16 residues. About this clone itself: What it binds is not known.

Researchers ran the PCR with 60 Vbeta and 13 Jbeta primers. Profiling relied on immunoSEQ multiplex PCR, and the TCRdb table lists in-frame clones only, not all of them. The sample carries tens of thousands of clones, less than 80% recorded once. Sequenced sample: PBMCs. The V and J genes are TRBV6-1 and TRBJ1-6, with 8 bases lining up with TRBD1. The origin of this receptor is a boy under 18 in good health and CMV-seropositive. Here the CDR3 reads CASSAETGGNASPLHF. CDR3 in DNA: TGTGCCAGCAGTGCCGAAACAGGGGGTAACGCTTCACCCCTCCACTTT.